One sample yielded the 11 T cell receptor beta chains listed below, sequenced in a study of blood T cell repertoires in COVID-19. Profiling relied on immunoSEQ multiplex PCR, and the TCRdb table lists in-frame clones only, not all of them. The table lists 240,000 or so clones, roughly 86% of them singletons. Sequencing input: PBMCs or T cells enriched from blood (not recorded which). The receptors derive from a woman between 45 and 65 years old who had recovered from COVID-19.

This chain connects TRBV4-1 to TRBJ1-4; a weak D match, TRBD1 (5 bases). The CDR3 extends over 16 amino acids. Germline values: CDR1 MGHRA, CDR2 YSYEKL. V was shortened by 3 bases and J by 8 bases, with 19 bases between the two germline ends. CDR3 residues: CASSQEDRFIGEKLFF. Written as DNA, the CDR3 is TGCGCCAGCAGCCAGGAAGACAGATTCATAGGGGAAAAACTGTTTTTT.

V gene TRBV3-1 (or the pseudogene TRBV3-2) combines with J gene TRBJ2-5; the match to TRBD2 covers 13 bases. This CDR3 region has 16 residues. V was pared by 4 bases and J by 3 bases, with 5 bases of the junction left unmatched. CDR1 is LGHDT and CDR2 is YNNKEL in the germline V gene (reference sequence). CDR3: CASSPRTSGREETQYF. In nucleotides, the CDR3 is TGTGCCAGCAGCCCCAGGACTAGCGGGAGAGAAGAGACCCAGTACTTC.

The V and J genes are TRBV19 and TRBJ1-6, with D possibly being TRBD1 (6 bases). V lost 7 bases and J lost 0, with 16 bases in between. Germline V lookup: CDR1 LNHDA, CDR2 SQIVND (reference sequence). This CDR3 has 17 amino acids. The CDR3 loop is CASNLNRVSSYNSPLHF. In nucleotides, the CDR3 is TGTGCCAGTAACCTCAACAGGGTCAGCTCCTATAATTCACCCCTCCACTTT.

CDR3 amino acids: CASSLGWQGYEQYF. The CDR3 DNA follows: TGTGCCAGCAGCTTAGGGTGGCAGGGATACGAGCAGTACTTC. This chain joins TRBV7-2 and TRBJ2-7; a possible D gene is TRBD1 (5 bases). The germline gives CDR1 SGHTA, CDR2 FQGNSA. The CDR3 is 14 residues long. Trimming shortened V by 1 base and J by 4 bases, and 11 bases separated the two germline ends.

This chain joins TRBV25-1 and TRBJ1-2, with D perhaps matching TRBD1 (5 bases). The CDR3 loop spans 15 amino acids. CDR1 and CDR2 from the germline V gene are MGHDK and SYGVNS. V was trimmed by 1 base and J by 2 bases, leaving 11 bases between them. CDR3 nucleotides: TGTGCCAGCAGTGAATCAGGAAGGGGCAACTATGGCTACACCTTC. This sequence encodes CASSESGRGNYGYTF.

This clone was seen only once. In nucleotides, the CDR3 is TGTGCCAGCAGTGATACGGGGGGAGGCTACACCTTC. Encoded protein: CASSDTGGGYTF. This chain joins TRBV25-1 and TRBJ1-2, with a possible D match to TRBD1 (5 bases). This CDR3 has 12 amino acids. Germline V gives CDR1 MGHDK, CDR2 SYGVNS. Trimming took off 3 bases at V and 8 bases at J, with 10 bases between the two ends.

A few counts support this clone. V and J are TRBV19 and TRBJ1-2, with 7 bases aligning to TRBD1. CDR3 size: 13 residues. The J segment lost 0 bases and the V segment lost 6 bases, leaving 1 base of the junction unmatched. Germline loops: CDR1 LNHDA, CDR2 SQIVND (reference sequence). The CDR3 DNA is TGTGCCAGTAGGACAGGGACTAACTATGGCTACACCTTC. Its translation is CASRTGTNYGYTF.

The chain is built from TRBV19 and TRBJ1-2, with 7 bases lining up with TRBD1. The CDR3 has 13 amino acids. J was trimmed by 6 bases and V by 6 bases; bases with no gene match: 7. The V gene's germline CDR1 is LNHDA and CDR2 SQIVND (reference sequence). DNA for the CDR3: TGTGCCAGTAGAAGACAGGGTAGTAATGGCTACACCTTC. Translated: CASRRQGSNGYTF.

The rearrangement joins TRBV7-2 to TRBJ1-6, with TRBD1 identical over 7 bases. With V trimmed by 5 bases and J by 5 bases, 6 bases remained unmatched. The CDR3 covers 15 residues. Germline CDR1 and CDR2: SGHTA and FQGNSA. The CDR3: CASSPRTGDNSPLHF. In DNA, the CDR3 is TGTGCCAGCAGCCCCCGCACAGGGGATAATTCACCCCTCCACTTT.

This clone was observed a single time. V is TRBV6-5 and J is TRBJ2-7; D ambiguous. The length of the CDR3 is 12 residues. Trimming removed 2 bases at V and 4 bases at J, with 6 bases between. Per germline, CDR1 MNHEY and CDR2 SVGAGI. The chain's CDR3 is CASSYVGYEQYF. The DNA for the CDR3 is TGTGCCAGCAGTTACGTCGGGTACGAGCAGTACTTC.

CDR3 nucleotide sequence: TGTGCCAGCAGCTTAGGGGGGGAGCCTTGGGCTGAGCAGTTCTTC. Its translation: CASSLGGEPWAEQFF. The J gene is TRBJ2-1, the V gene TRBV11-1; weak D call: TRBD2 (6 bases). The V and J ends lost 1 base and 9 bases respectively, with 16 bases between them. The CDR3 length is 15 residues. Germline lookup yields CDR1 SGHAT and CDR2 FQDESV (reference sequence). The full variable domain, with the rest looked up from reference TRBV11-1 and TRBJ2-1, is EAEVAQSPRYKITEKSQAVAFWCDPISGHATLYWYRQILGQGPELLVQFQDESVVDDSQLPKDRFSAERLKGVDSTLKIQPAELGDSAMYLCASSLGGEPWAEQFFGPGTRLTVL.